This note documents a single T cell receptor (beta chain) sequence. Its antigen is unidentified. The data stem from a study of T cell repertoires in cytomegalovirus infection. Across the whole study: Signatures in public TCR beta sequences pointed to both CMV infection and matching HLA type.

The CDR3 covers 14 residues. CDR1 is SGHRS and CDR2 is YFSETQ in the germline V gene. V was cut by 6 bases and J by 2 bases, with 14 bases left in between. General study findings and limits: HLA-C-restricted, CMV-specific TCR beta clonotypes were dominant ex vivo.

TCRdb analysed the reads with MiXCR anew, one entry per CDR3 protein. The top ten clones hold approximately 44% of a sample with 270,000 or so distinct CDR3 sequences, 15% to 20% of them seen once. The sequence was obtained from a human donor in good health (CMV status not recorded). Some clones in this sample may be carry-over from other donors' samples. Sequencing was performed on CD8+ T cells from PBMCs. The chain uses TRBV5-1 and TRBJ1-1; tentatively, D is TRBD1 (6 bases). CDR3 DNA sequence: TGCGCCAGCACGCCTTTTGGGGGCAACACTGAAGCTTTCTTT. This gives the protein CASTPFGGNTEAFF. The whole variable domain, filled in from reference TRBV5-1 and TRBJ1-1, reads KAGVTQTPRYLIKTRGQQVTLSCSPISGHRSVSWYQQTPGQGLQFLFEYFSETQRNKGNFPGRFSGRQFSNSRSEMNVSTLELGDSALYLCASTPFGGNTEAFFGQGTRLTVV.